The rows below give T cell receptor beta chains drawn from one sample of a study of cytomegalovirus exposure and HLA in healthy donors. Generated by immunoSEQ multiplex PCR, the TCRdb table keeps only in-frame clones and is missing some. The table records approximately 110,000 clones, around 74% of them present only once. Specimen: PBMCs. The receptors were sampled from a man aged 35 to 55 in good health and CMV-seronegative. CDR3s include the opening cysteine and the closing phenylalanine or tryptophan. The D gene is left open where the match is weak. Clone size appears in some rows only: once, few, many, or a class for an expanded clone.

abundance: NA; d_gene: TRBD1; j_gene: TRBJ1-5; v_gene: TRBV6-6; CDR3nt: TGTGCCAGCAGTCCGGGACAGCCTAGCAATCAGCCCCAGCATTTT; CDR3aa: CASSPGQPSNQPQHF
abundance: NA; d_gene: NA; j_gene: TRBJ1-5; v_gene: TRBV7-2; CDR3nt: TGTGCCAGCAGCTTATCGGACAGCGATCAGCCCCAGCATTTT; CDR3aa: CASSLSDSDQPQHF
abundance: NA; d_gene: NA; j_gene: TRBJ1-5; v_gene: TRBV4-3; CDR3nt: TGCGCCAGCAGCCAAGATGGCTGGGAGGGACAGCCCCAGCATTTT; CDR3aa: CASSQDGWEGQPQHF
abundance: NA; d_gene: TRBD2; j_gene: TRBJ2-1; v_gene: TRBV7-6; CDR3nt: TGTGCCAGCAGCTTAGTTGGGCTAGCGGGGTACAATGAGCAGTTCTTC; CDR3aa: CASSLVGLAGYNEQFF
abundance: NA; d_gene: TRBD1; j_gene: TRBJ2-7; v_gene: TRBV5-1; CDR3nt: TGCGCCAGCAGCGTGGACAGGGACTACGAGCAGTACTTC; CDR3aa: CASSVDRDYEQYF
abundance: NA; d_gene: NA; j_gene: TRBJ2-5; v_gene: TRBV7-4; CDR3nt: TGTGCCAGCAGCTTAGCCGGGTGGGAGACCCAGTACTTC; CDR3aa: CASSLAGWETQYF
abundance: NA; d_gene: TRBD2; j_gene: TRBJ2-3; v_gene: TRBV7-9; CDR3nt: TGTGCCAGCAGCCAAAATGGACTAGCGGGCGCAGATACGCAGTATTTT; CDR3aa: CASSQNGLAGADTQYF
abundance: once; d_gene: NA; j_gene: TRBJ2-5; v_gene: TRBV5-1; CDR3nt: TGCGCCAGCAGCTTGAGTATCACAGAGGAGACCCAGTACTTC; CDR3aa: CASSLSITEETQYF
abundance: NA; d_gene: TRBD1; j_gene: TRBJ1-5; v_gene: TRBV19; CDR3nt: TGTGCCAGTGGGTGGACAGGGCGTATGGGGCCCCAGCATTTT; CDR3aa: CASGWTGRMGPQHF
abundance: few; d_gene: TRBD2; j_gene: TRBJ2-7; v_gene: TRBV7-6; CDR3nt: TGTGCCAGCAGCTTAGAGACGGGGGGCTACGAGCAGTACTTC; CDR3aa: CASSLETGGYEQYF
abundance: NA; d_gene: NA; j_gene: TRBJ1-3; v_gene: TRBV5-6; CDR3nt: TGTGCCAGCAGCTTGGGGGCACCCGGGGTGGACACCATATATTTT; CDR3aa: CASSLGAPGVDTIYF
abundance: NA; d_gene: NA; j_gene: TRBJ1-1; v_gene: TRBV2; CDR3nt: TGTGCCAGCAGTGAAACACGCACTGAAGCTTTCTTT; CDR3aa: CASSETRTEAFF
abundance: NA; d_gene: NA; j_gene: TRBJ2-7; v_gene: TRBV6-1; CDR3nt: TGTGCCAGCAGTGAAGCGAGGACAGCCCCCTGGGACTTC; CDR3aa: CASSEARTAPWDF
abundance: once; d_gene: NA; j_gene: TRBJ2-7; v_gene: TRBV7-9; CDR3nt: TGTGCCAGCAGCTCAAGGACAGACCGCTACGAGCAGTACTTC; CDR3aa: CASSSRTDRYEQYF
abundance: NA; d_gene: TRBD1; j_gene: TRBJ2-7; v_gene: TRBV5-6; CDR3nt: TGTGCCAGCAGCTGGGGGACAGGGAATCCCTACGAGCAGTACTTC; CDR3aa: CASSWGTGNPYEQYF
abundance: few; d_gene: TRBD1; j_gene: TRBJ2-7; v_gene: TRBV19; CDR3nt: TGTGCCAGTAGTATCAACAGGGGGTTCTACGAGCAGTACTTC; CDR3aa: CASSINRGFYEQYF
abundance: NA; d_gene: TRBD2; j_gene: TRBJ2-1; v_gene: TRBV7-2; CDR3nt: TGTGCCAGCAGCTTAGTGGGACTAGCGGGAGGGCCGGGGTTCTTC; CDR3aa: CASSLVGLAGGPGFF
abundance: NA; d_gene: TRBD1; j_gene: TRBJ2-5; v_gene: TRBV28; CDR3nt: TGTGCCAGCAGTCCAAGACAGGGTGAGACCCAGTACTTC; CDR3aa: CASSPRQGETQYF
abundance: NA; d_gene: NA; j_gene: TRBJ1-6; v_gene: TRBV7-9; CDR3nt: TGTGCCAGCAGGGCGGGGGGCTATAATTCACCCCTCCACTTT; CDR3aa: CASRAGGYNSPLHF
abundance: NA; d_gene: TRBD1; j_gene: TRBJ1-2; v_gene: TRBV7-9; CDR3nt: TGTGCCAGCAGCCGCCCCGGACAGGGCTATGGCTACACCTTC; CDR3aa: CASSRPGQGYGYTF
abundance: NA; d_gene: NA; j_gene: TRBJ2-7; v_gene: TRBV19; CDR3nt: TGTGCCAGTACCCCCACGAGAGGATTCACTTACGAGCAGTACTTC; CDR3aa: CASTPTRGFTYEQYF
abundance: NA; d_gene: NA; j_gene: TRBJ2-5; v_gene: TRBV7-9; CDR3nt: TGTGCCAGCAGAGCAAGGGTATACGCGGGAGAGACCCAGTACTTC; CDR3aa: CASRARVYAGETQYF
abundance: NA; d_gene: NA; j_gene: TRBJ1-5; v_gene: TRBV4-2; CDR3nt: TGTGCCAGCAGCCGCTCGAGCGGGCAAAATCAGCCCCAGCATTTT; CDR3aa: CASSRSSGQNQPQHF
abundance: NA; d_gene: NA; j_gene: TRBJ2-7; v_gene: TRBV4-3; CDR3nt: TGCGCCAGCAGCCAAAACGCGGGTCTTTCCTACGAGCAGTACTTC; CDR3aa: CASSQNAGLSYEQYF
abundance: NA; d_gene: TRBD1; j_gene: TRBJ1-1; v_gene: TRBV6-5; CDR3nt: TGTGCCAGCAGTTCCCGACAGGGACGGTTGAACACTGAAGCTTTCTTT; CDR3aa: CASSSRQGRLNTEAFF
abundance: NA; d_gene: NA; j_gene: TRBJ1-5; v_gene: TRBV29-1; CDR3nt: TGCAGCGTTGGGGGGGATGGCAATCAGCCCCAGCATTTT; CDR3aa: CSVGGDGNQPQHF
abundance: NA; d_gene: NA; j_gene: TRBJ1-2; v_gene: TRBV11-2; CDR3nt: TGTGCCAGCAGCTATGCAGGAAATAACTATGGCTACACCTTC; CDR3aa: CASSYAGNNYGYTF
abundance: NA; d_gene: TRBD1; j_gene: TRBJ2-2; v_gene: TRBV28; CDR3nt: TGTGCCAGCAGTTCCCGGACAGGGGGCATCGGGGAGCTGTTTTTT; CDR3aa: CASSSRTGGIGELFF
abundance: NA; d_gene: NA; j_gene: TRBJ2-7; v_gene: TRBV27; CDR3nt: TGTGCCAGCAGTTTAGGGCGGGGGCATTTCGACGAGCAGTACTTC; CDR3aa: CASSLGRGHFDEQYF
abundance: NA; d_gene: NA; j_gene: TRBJ1-5; v_gene: TRBV7-9; CDR3nt: TGTGCCAGCAGCTTAGGGCCAGGGGAACAGCCCCAGCATTTT; CDR3aa: CASSLGPGEQPQHF
abundance: NA; d_gene: NA; j_gene: TRBJ1-6; v_gene: TRBV5-4; CDR3nt: TGTGCCAGCAGCTTGGTTGGGGCTGGCCCTAATTCACCCCTCCACTTT; CDR3aa: CASSLVGAGPNSPLHF
abundance: once; d_gene: NA; j_gene: TRBJ2-1; v_gene: TRBV4-1; CDR3nt: TGCGCCAGCAGCCAGCTAGGAGTCTCCTACAATGAGCAGTTCTTC; CDR3aa: CASSQLGVSYNEQFF
abundance: NA; d_gene: TRBD2; j_gene: TRBJ2-7; v_gene: TRBV7-9; CDR3nt: TGTGCCAGCAGCTTAGCTGCTAGCGGGGTCGAGCAGTACTTC; CDR3aa: CASSLAASGVEQYF
abundance: few; d_gene: NA; j_gene: TRBJ1-1; v_gene: TRBV29-1; CDR3nt: TGCAGCGTTGTTGCCGTTACCAGGGGACTGAACACTGAAGCTTTCTTT; CDR3aa: CSVVAVTRGLNTEAFF
abundance: NA; d_gene: NA; j_gene: TRBJ1-1; v_gene: TRBV4-1; CDR3nt: TGCGCCAGCAGCCTTTCGACCGACATGACCAAGCAGTTT; CDR3aa: CASSLSTDMTKQF
abundance: NA; d_gene: NA; j_gene: TRBJ2-1; v_gene: TRBV14; CDR3nt: TGTGCCAGCAGCCAAGGGCTCCGTGCGGATGAGCAGTTCTTC; CDR3aa: CASSQGLRADEQFF
abundance: NA; d_gene: NA; j_gene: TRBJ2-7; v_gene: TRBV7-2; CDR3nt: TGTGCCAGCAGCTTCCCAGGGGCCTACGAGCAGTACTTC; CDR3aa: CASSFPGAYEQYF
abundance: once; d_gene: NA; j_gene: TRBJ2-7; v_gene: TRBV7-8; CDR3nt: TGTGCCAGCAGCTTCTCACAGGATATTACCTACGAGCAGTACTTC; CDR3aa: CASSFSQDITYEQYF
abundance: NA; d_gene: TRBD2; j_gene: TRBJ2-5; v_gene: TRBV28; CDR3nt: TGTGCCCTCTCCGGGAGGGGGGGACAACAAGAGACCCAGTACTTC; CDR3aa: CALSGRGGQQETQYF
abundance: NA; d_gene: NA; j_gene: TRBJ2-3; v_gene: TRBV11-2; CDR3nt: TGTGCCAGCAGCTTAGTGAGGAGCGGCACAGATACGCAGTATTTT; CDR3aa: CASSLVRSGTDTQYF
abundance: NA; d_gene: TRBD1; j_gene: TRBJ1-1; v_gene: TRBV29-1; CDR3nt: TGCAGCGTTGCCTGGACAGGGGTTGAAGCTTTCTTT; CDR3aa: CSVAWTGVEAFF
abundance: NA; d_gene: TRBD2; j_gene: TRBJ2-5; v_gene: TRBV5-1; CDR3nt: TGCGCCAGCAGCTTGTCCGGGACTAGTGGAGAGACCCAGTACTTC; CDR3aa: CASSLSGTSGETQYF
abundance: NA; d_gene: NA; j_gene: TRBJ1-2; v_gene: TRBV6-5; CDR3nt: TGTGCCAGCAGTTACGGGGGGGGAACGAACTATGGCTACACCTTC; CDR3aa: CASSYGGGTNYGYTF
abundance: NA; d_gene: NA; j_gene: TRBJ2-7; v_gene: TRBV28; CDR3nt: TGTGCCAGCAGTTTTCGGCGACACGAGCAGTACTTC; CDR3aa: CASSFRRHEQYF
abundance: NA; d_gene: NA; j_gene: TRBJ1-1; v_gene: TRBV18; CDR3nt: TGTGCCAGCTCACGAGGGTCCACTGAAGCTTTCTTT; CDR3aa: CASSRGSTEAFF